This is a list of T cell receptor beta chains from one sample in a study of T-cell memory formation after mild COVID-19. In TCRdb, the 5' RACE reads were re-called with MiXCR into one record per CDR3 protein. The table records roughly 120,000 distinct CDR3 sequences, about a fifth of them present only once. What was sequenced was PBMCs or a T cell subset sorted from them (not recorded which). The receptors were sampled from a man between 18 and 29 years old who had mild COVID-19 (a few samples of this study predate the infection). Cell type and time point are not known. Both conserved end residues are part of each CDR3. A D gene is named only where the DNA matches it firmly. The size field is filled for only some rows; it gives once, few, many or a size class.

cdr3_length d_call j_call v_call clone_size cdr3_aa cdr3_nt
13 NA TRBJ2-1 TRBV7-9 NA CASSLDSSNEQFF TGTGCCAGCAGCTTAGACTCGTCTAATGAGCAGTTCTTC
12 NA TRBJ2-2 TRBV12-3/TRBV12-4 few CASSLHDGELFF TGTGCCAGCAGTTTACACGACGGGGAGCTGTTTTTT
12 NA TRBJ1-2 TRBV29-1 NA CSVEDLSYGYTF TGCAGCGTTGAAGATCTGAGCTATGGCTACACCTTC
12 TRBD1 TRBJ2-3 TRBV3-1 NA CASSEQGDTQYF TGTGCCAGCAGCGAACAGGGGGATACGCAGTATTTT
15 NA TRBJ2-7 TRBV4-1 few CASSQAEFSSYEQYF TGCGCCAGCAGCCAAGCGGAGTTTAGCTCCTACGAGCAGTACTTC
19 TRBD1 TRBJ1-2 TRBV9 NA CASSVRSTHRTGEDYGYTF TGTGCCAGCAGCGTAAGATCCACCCATAGGACAGGGGAAGACTATGGCTACACCTTC
15 NA TRBJ2-7 TRBV19 NA CASSTVPSGGYEQYF TGTGCCAGTAGTACCGTCCCTTCCGGGGGCTACGAGCAGTACTTC
12 TRBD1 TRBJ2-7 TRBV27 NA CASSDRGDEQYF TGTGCCAGCAGTGACAGGGGGGACGAGCAGTACTTC
17 NA TRBJ2-1 TRBV4-3 few CASSQAGSGTEYNEQFF TGCGCCAGCAGCCAAGCTGGCTCCGGGACTGAGTACAATGAGCAGTTCTTC
11 NA TRBJ1-2 TRBV6-6 NA CASSPPGGYTF TGTGCCAGCAGTCCCCCCGGAGGCTACACCTTC
13 NA TRBJ1-2 TRBV9 NA CASSVVENYGYTF TGTGCCAGCAGCGTAGTGGAGAACTATGGCTACACCTTC
14 NA TRBJ2-1 TRBV7-9 few CASSSPEGVNEQFF TGTGCCAGCAGCTCCCCCGAGGGAGTCAATGAGCAGTTCTTC
15 NA TRBJ2-2 TRBV4-1 few CASSKVQGRTGELFF TGCGCCAGCAGCAAAGTACAGGGGAGGACCGGGGAGCTGTTTTTT
14 NA TRBJ1-2 TRBV25-1 NA CASSESSGWSGYTF TGTGCCAGCAGTGAATCGTCGGGGTGGAGTGGCTACACCTTC
18 NA TRBJ2-2 TRBV9 few CASSPQDSRRRNTGELFF TGTGCCAGCAGCCCCCAAGATTCACGGCGGCGGAACACCGGGGAGCTGTTTTTT
15 NA TRBJ1-5 TRBV12-3/TRBV12-4 NA CASSLRGKANQPQHF TGTGCCAGCAGTTTAAGGGGGAAGGCCAATCAGCCCCAGCATTTT
15 TRBD2 TRBJ2-3 TRBV7-9 few CASSSRAGGGDTQYF TGTGCCAGCAGCTCCAGAGCGGGGGGTGGAGATACGCAGTATTTT
16 NA TRBJ2-7 TRBV7-9 few CASSPLPGVGAGEQYF TGTGCCAGCAGCCCACTTCCAGGGGTCGGTGCTGGCGAGCAGTACTTC
14 NA TRBJ1-1 TRBV6-2/TRBV6-3 NA CASSYVTQRREAFF TGTGCCAGCAGTTACGTAACGCAAAGGAGGGAAGCTTTCTTT
15 TRBD2 TRBJ2-5 TRBV7-2 few CASSWTSGVGETQYF TGTGCCAGCAGCTGGACTAGCGGGGTGGGGGAGACCCAGTACTTC
17 NA TRBJ2-3 TRBV4-1 few CASSQADSADWTDTQYF TGCGCCAGCAGCCAAGCGGATAGTGCGGACTGGACAGATACGCAGTATTTT
14 TRBD1 TRBJ2-1 TRBV12-3/TRBV12-4 NA CASSLMTGLNEQFF TGTGCCAGCAGCCTGATGACAGGGCTTAATGAGCAGTTCTTC
16 NA TRBJ1-5 TRBV7-9 NA CASSLAARGSNQPQHF TGTGCCAGCAGCTTAGCGGCGAGGGGAAGCAATCAGCCCCAGCATTTT
16 NA TRBJ1-6 TRBV5-6 few CASSEVRGNRDSPLHF TGTGCCAGCAGCGAAGTCCGTGGGAATCGCGATTCACCCCTCCACTTT
16 NA TRBJ1-5 TRBV4-2 NA CASSQTGLSGNQPQHF TGTGCCAGCAGCCAAACAGGGCTGAGTGGCAATCAGCCCCAGCATTTT
15 NA TRBJ2-5 TRBV2 few CASMRWEGAGETQYF TGTGCCAGCATGCGCTGGGAAGGGGCTGGAGAGACCCAGTACTTC
14 NA TRBJ2-5 TRBV15 NA CATSFSGAEETQYF TGTGCCACCAGCTTTTCAGGGGCCGAAGAGACCCAGTACTTC
20 NA TRBJ1-2 TRBV29-1 NA CSVEGKREGTRYLSNYGYTF TGCAGCGTTGAAGGGAAGCGTGAGGGGACCCGCTACCTCTCTAACTATGGCTACACCTTC
19 TRBD1 TRBJ2-6 TRBV11-2 NA CASSSYRGRRVAGANVLTF TGTGCCAGCAGCTCCTACAGGGGGCGGAGGGTGGCTGGGGCCAACGTCCTGACTTTC
14 TRBD2 TRBJ2-7 TRBV30 NA CAWSYGGLGDEQYF TGTGCCTGGAGCTACGGGGGACTAGGGGACGAGCAGTACTTC
14 NA TRBJ2-1 TRBV19 NA CASSPRTATNEQFF TGTGCCAGTAGCCCGCGGACAGCCACAAATGAGCAGTTCTTC
14 NA TRBJ1-5 TRBV6-2/TRBV6-3 NA CASSPVRGNQPQHF TGTGCCAGCAGTCCTGTACGGGGCAATCAGCCCCAGCATTTT